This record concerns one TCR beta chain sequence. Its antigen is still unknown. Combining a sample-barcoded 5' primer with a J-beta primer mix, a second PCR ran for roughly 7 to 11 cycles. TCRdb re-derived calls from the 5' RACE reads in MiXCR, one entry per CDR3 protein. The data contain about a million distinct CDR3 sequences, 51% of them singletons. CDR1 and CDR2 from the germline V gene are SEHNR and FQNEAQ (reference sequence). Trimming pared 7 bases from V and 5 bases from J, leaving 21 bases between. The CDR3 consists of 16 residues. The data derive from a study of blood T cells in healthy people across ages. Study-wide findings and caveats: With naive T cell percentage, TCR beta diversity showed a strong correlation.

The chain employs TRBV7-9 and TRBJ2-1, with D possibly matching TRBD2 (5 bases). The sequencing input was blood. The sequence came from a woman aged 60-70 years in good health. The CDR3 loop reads CASKKPLEAYNNEQFF. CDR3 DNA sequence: TGTGCCAGCAAAAAACCACTGGAGGCCTATAACAATGAGCAGTTCTTC.